The rows below give T cell receptor beta chains drawn from one sample of a study of CD4+ T cells in melanoma. The method was immunoSEQ multiplex PCR; TCRdb's version includes in-frame clones alone and lacks a portion of them. The sample records some 13,000 clones, around three quarters being singletons. Source material: cells from a culture (not recorded whether cultured in vitro). Receptor source: a human donor with melanoma. The CDR3 runs from the conserved cysteine through the conserved F or W. The D gene is left open where the match is weak. Not all rows give a size; the values are once, few, many and, for expanded clones, a class.

cdr3_nt: TGTGCCAGCAGTTTAAATGGACAGTCCTACGAGCAGTACTTC; cdr3_aa: CASSLNGQSYEQYF; d_call: .; v_call: TRBV27; j_call: TRBJ2-7; cdr3_length: 14; clone_size: .
cdr3_nt: TGCGCCAGCAGCGAGGTCGGGTCTCCCAACCAGCCCCAGCATTTT; cdr3_aa: CASSEVGSPNQPQHF; d_call: .; v_call: TRBV5-1; j_call: TRBJ1-5; cdr3_length: 15; clone_size: once
cdr3_nt: TGTGCCAGCAGTTCCGCACGTGGATCCTACGAGCAGTACTTC; cdr3_aa: CASSSARGSYEQYF; d_call: .; v_call: TRBV27; j_call: TRBJ2-7; cdr3_length: 14; clone_size: .
cdr3_nt: TGTGCCAGCAGCTTGGGGATGTCTGGAAACACCATATATTTT; cdr3_aa: CASSLGMSGNTIYF; d_call: .; v_call: TRBV7-6; j_call: TRBJ1-3; cdr3_length: 14; clone_size: .
cdr3_nt: TGTGCCAGCAGTTACTCGAAGGGTCCCAAGGGTGAAAAACTGTTTTTT; cdr3_aa: CASSYSKGPKGEKLFF; d_call: .; v_call: TRBV6-6; j_call: TRBJ1-4; cdr3_length: 16; clone_size: .
cdr3_nt: TGTGCCAGCGGAGCATACGGGACCCAGTACTTC; cdr3_aa: CASGAYGTQYF; d_call: .; v_call: TRBV27; j_call: TRBJ2-5; cdr3_length: 11; clone_size: .
cdr3_nt: TGTGCCAGCAGCCAGAACAGGGGTCTAAACACTGAAGCTTTCTTT; cdr3_aa: CASSQNRGLNTEAFF; d_call: TRBD1; v_call: TRBV5-4; j_call: TRBJ1-1; cdr3_length: 15; clone_size: .
cdr3_nt: TGCGCCAGCAGGACCGGGACAGTTGACTGGAACACCATATATTTT; cdr3_aa: CASRTGTVDWNTIYF; d_call: TRBD1; v_call: TRBV10-1; j_call: TRBJ1-3; cdr3_length: 15; clone_size: few
cdr3_nt: TGTGCCACCAGCAGGGGGGGGACCTATAATGAAAAACTGTTTTTT; cdr3_aa: CATSRGGTYNEKLFF; d_call: .; v_call: TRBV15; j_call: TRBJ1-4; cdr3_length: 15; clone_size: .
cdr3_nt: TGCGCCAGCAGCTTGGAAATTGGCAGGCCGGGCGAAGAGACCCAGTACTTC; cdr3_aa: CASSLEIGRPGEETQYF; d_call: .; v_call: TRBV5-1; j_call: TRBJ2-5; cdr3_length: 17; clone_size: few
cdr3_nt: TGTGCCAGCAGCTTAGTGGGGCAACAACAGCATTTT; cdr3_aa: CASSLVGQQQHF; d_call: .; v_call: TRBV7-9; j_call: TRBJ1-5; cdr3_length: 12; clone_size: .
cdr3_nt: TGTGCCAGCAGCTTAAGTGGGGCCCCTAACTATGGCTACACCTTC; cdr3_aa: CASSLSGAPNYGYTF; d_call: .; v_call: TRBV7-9; j_call: TRBJ1-2; cdr3_length: 15; clone_size: .
cdr3_nt: TGTGCCAGCAGCCAAGCGGGAAAGAGTCCAACTAATGAAAAACTGTTTTTT; cdr3_aa: CASSQAGKSPTNEKLFF; d_call: .; v_call: TRBV14; j_call: TRBJ1-4; cdr3_length: 17; clone_size: .
cdr3_nt: TGTGCCAGCTCACAAAGGACAGGGAGGTCTGACGAGCAGTACTTC; cdr3_aa: CASSQRTGRSDEQYF; d_call: TRBD1; v_call: TRBV18; j_call: TRBJ2-7; cdr3_length: 15; clone_size: .
cdr3_nt: TGTGCCAGCAGTTACGCGGATTATAATTCACCCCTCCACTTT; cdr3_aa: CASSYADYNSPLHF; d_call: .; v_call: TRBV6-6; j_call: TRBJ1-6; cdr3_length: 14; clone_size: .
cdr3_nt: TGCGCCAGCAGTCCCCGGCTTGGGCCCCCAGGTGAGCAGTTCTTC; cdr3_aa: CASSPRLGPPGEQFF; d_call: .; v_call: TRBV5-1; j_call: TRBJ2-1; cdr3_length: 15; clone_size: .
cdr3_nt: TGTGCCAACCAGCCACCGGGACAGAGAAACTATGGCTACACCTTC; cdr3_aa: CANQPPGQRNYGYTF; d_call: TRBD1; v_call: TRBV6-1; j_call: TRBJ1-2; cdr3_length: 15; clone_size: few
cdr3_nt: TGTGCCAGCATCCGGTGGGGGACTAGCGGGAATAGGTCCTACAATGAGCAGTTCTTC; cdr3_aa: CASIRWGTSGNRSYNEQFF; d_call: TRBD2; v_call: TRBV7-8; j_call: TRBJ2-1; cdr3_length: 19; clone_size: .
cdr3_nt: TGTGCCAGCAGCCTCCAAGGGAGGAATGAGCAGTTCTTC; cdr3_aa: CASSLQGRNEQFF; d_call: .; v_call: TRBV4-2; j_call: TRBJ2-1; cdr3_length: 13; clone_size: .
cdr3_nt: TGCGCCAGCAGCCAAGGACAGGGATTTTCCTACGAGCAGTACTTC; cdr3_aa: CASSQGQGFSYEQYF; d_call: TRBD1; v_call: TRBV4-1; j_call: TRBJ2-7; cdr3_length: 15; clone_size: .
cdr3_nt: TGTGCCAGCAGCTTGGATACGGACTCCTACGAGCAGTACTTC; cdr3_aa: CASSLDTDSYEQYF; d_call: .; v_call: TRBV5-4; j_call: TRBJ2-7; cdr3_length: 14; clone_size: .
cdr3_nt: TGTGCCTGGAGTGTACCAGGGCGGGAGACCCAGTACTTC; cdr3_aa: CAWSVPGRETQYF; d_call: .; v_call: TRBV30; j_call: TRBJ2-5; cdr3_length: 13; clone_size: .
cdr3_nt: TGTGCCAGCAGCTTTCATCGGGGTGTAGCGACAGATACGCAGTATTTT; cdr3_aa: CASSFHRGVATDTQYF; d_call: .; v_call: TRBV5-4; j_call: TRBJ2-3; cdr3_length: 16; clone_size: .
cdr3_nt: TGTGCCAGTAGTCGGGACAGGGGACCCGAGCAGTACTTC; cdr3_aa: CASSRDRGPEQYF; d_call: TRBD1; v_call: TRBV19; j_call: TRBJ2-7; cdr3_length: 13; clone_size: few
cdr3_nt: TGCGCCAGCAGCCAAATCTCAAGTGGGGATGAGCAGTTCTTC; cdr3_aa: CASSQISSGDEQFF; d_call: .; v_call: TRBV4-1; j_call: TRBJ2-1; cdr3_length: 14; clone_size: .
cdr3_nt: TGTGCCACTGGACTAGCGGGGGATTGGACCCAGTACTTC; cdr3_aa: CATGLAGDWTQYF; d_call: TRBD2; v_call: TRBV5-4; j_call: TRBJ2-5; cdr3_length: 13; clone_size: .
cdr3_nt: TGTGCCATCGGGGGCGCGGGGGACACAGATACGCAGTATTTT; cdr3_aa: CAIGGAGDTDTQYF; d_call: .; v_call: TRBV10-3; j_call: TRBJ2-3; cdr3_length: 14; clone_size: .
cdr3_nt: TGTGCCAGCTCACCGCGACAGGGAGGTCAGCCCCAGCATTTT; cdr3_aa: CASSPRQGGQPQHF; d_call: TRBD1; v_call: TRBV18; j_call: TRBJ1-5; cdr3_length: 14; clone_size: large
cdr3_nt: TGTGCCAGCAGCCCATACGGTCGGCGGCCCCAGCATTTT; cdr3_aa: CASSPYGRRPQHF; d_call: .; v_call: TRBV2; j_call: TRBJ1-5; cdr3_length: 13; clone_size: .
cdr3_nt: TGTGCCAGCACCTACACAGGGGGCAATCAGCCCCAGCATTTT; cdr3_aa: CASTYTGGNQPQHF; d_call: TRBD1; v_call: TRBV6-6; j_call: TRBJ1-5; cdr3_length: 14; clone_size: .
cdr3_nt: TGTGCCAGCAGCGTAGCCCCGTCTAGAGGTTCACCCCTCCACTTT; cdr3_aa: CASSVAPSRGSPLHF; d_call: .; v_call: TRBV9; j_call: TRBJ1-6; cdr3_length: 15; clone_size: few
cdr3_nt: TGTGCCAGCAGCTTAGGAGGGCACGGTTTCTACAATGAGCAGTTCTTC; cdr3_aa: CASSLGGHGFYNEQFF; d_call: .; v_call: TRBV11-2; j_call: TRBJ2-1; cdr3_length: 16; clone_size: .
cdr3_nt: TGTGCCAGCAGCGTAGCGGCACGGAGCTCCTACAATGAGCAGTTCTTC; cdr3_aa: CASSVAARSSYNEQFF; d_call: .; v_call: TRBV9; j_call: TRBJ2-1; cdr3_length: 16; clone_size: .
cdr3_nt: TGCGCCAGCAGCCAAGGTCTCAGGGGGCATGGTAATGAAAAACTGTTTTTT; cdr3_aa: CASSQGLRGHGNEKLFF; d_call: TRBD1; v_call: TRBV4-1; j_call: TRBJ1-4; cdr3_length: 17; clone_size: .
cdr3_nt: TGTGCCAGCAGTGAATGGAAGAAGGGTTGGGTGTCTGAAGCTTTCTTT; cdr3_aa: CASSEWKKGWVSEAFF; d_call: .; v_call: TRBV2; j_call: TRBJ1-1; cdr3_length: 16; clone_size: .
cdr3_nt: TGTGCCAGCAGGGGTACCGGGACAGAGCAGTTCTTC; cdr3_aa: CASRGTGTEQFF; d_call: .; v_call: TRBV2; j_call: TRBJ2-1; cdr3_length: 12; clone_size: .
cdr3_nt: TGTGCCAGCAGCTTAGGGACAGGGGACTCCTACGAGCAGTACTTC; cdr3_aa: CASSLGTGDSYEQYF; d_call: TRBD1; v_call: TRBV7-2; j_call: TRBJ2-7; cdr3_length: 15; clone_size: .
cdr3_nt: TGTGCCAGCAGACCCTCCAGGGCCAGTGAAGCTTTCTTT; cdr3_aa: CASRPSRASEAFF; d_call: .; v_call: TRBV6-5; j_call: TRBJ1-1; cdr3_length: 13; clone_size: .
cdr3_nt: TGCGCCAGCAGCTTCCCGGGACTAGCCTATCAAAATGAGCAGTTCTTC; cdr3_aa: CASSFPGLAYQNEQFF; d_call: TRBD2; v_call: TRBV5-1; j_call: TRBJ2-1; cdr3_length: 16; clone_size: .
cdr3_nt: TGTGCCAGTTCAACTCCGGACACCGGGGAGCTGTTTTTT; cdr3_aa: CASSTPDTGELFF; d_call: .; v_call: TRBV6-6; j_call: TRBJ2-2; cdr3_length: 13; clone_size: few
cdr3_nt: TGCGCCAGCAGCTTGGGAGCGGAAGATGGCTACACCTTC; cdr3_aa: CASSLGAEDGYTF; d_call: .; v_call: TRBV5-1; j_call: TRBJ1-2; cdr3_length: 13; clone_size: .